A selection of T cell receptor beta chains follows, all from one sample in a study of spatial heterogeneity in lung cancer. TCRdb independently ran MiXCR on the 5' RACE reads; one entry per CDR3 protein. The sample contains around 7,900 distinct CDR3 sequences, roughly 13% of which appear only once. The sequenced sample was lung tumor tissue, obtained at surgery. The receptors come from a female donor with early-stage non-small cell lung cancer. The CDR3 runs from the conserved cysteine through the conserved F or W. A D gene is named only where the DNA matches it firmly. The size field is filled for only some rows; it gives once, few, many or a size class.

V gene	J gene	D gene	clone size	CDR3 DNA	CDR3 protein
TRBV7-6	TRBJ2-1	-	many	TGTGCCAGCAGCCCGCGACTAGTCCGCAATGAGCAGTTCTTC	CASSPRLVRNEQFF
TRBV7-9	TRBJ1-1	TRBD1	medium-sized	TGTGCCAGCACCCAACAGGGGATTGAAGCTTTCTTT	CASTQQGIEAFF
TRBV7-6	TRBJ1-6	-	medium-sized	TGTGCCAGCAGCTTAGGGACATCCTATAATTCACCCCTCCACTTT	CASSLGTSYNSPLHF
TRBV20-1	TRBJ1-1	TRBD1	large	TGCAGTGCACGGGACAGCGAAGCTTTCTTT	CSARDSEAFF
TRBV6-2/TRBV6-3	TRBJ1-5	TRBD1	-	TGTGCCAGCAGTTCCGGACAGGGATATCAGCCCCAGCATTTT	CASSSGQGYQPQHF
TRBV30	TRBJ2-1	-	medium-sized	TGTGCCTGGAGTGTAAGGCTAGAGCACAATGAGCAGTTCTTC	CAWSVRLEHNEQFF
TRBV5-1	TRBJ2-3	-	medium-sized	TGCGCCAGCAGCTTCGGGACCCCTCGGGATACGCAGTATTTT	CASSFGTPRDTQYF
TRBV18	TRBJ1-2	-	many	TGTGCCAGCTCAACCCTGAGGGAGAACTATGGCTACACCTTC	CASSTLRENYGYTF
TRBV13	TRBJ2-7	-	many	TGTGCCAGCAGCTTAGCTACCATCCGAGGGTACGGTTACGAGCAGTACTTC	CASSLATIRGYGYEQYF
TRBV7-3	TRBJ2-1	-	medium-sized	TGTGCCAGCAGCCCGCAAACAGGGAGCGGTGAGCAGTTCTTC	CASSPQTGSGEQFF
TRBV3-1	TRBJ1-1	TRBD1	medium-sized	TGTGCCAGCAGCCCCAACCCTCGCGGGACAGCCTTGAACACTGAAGCTTTCTTT	CASSPNPRGTALNTEAFF
TRBV7-2	TRBJ1-3	TRBD1	many	TGTGCCAGCAGCATCACAGGGGGCGCTTCTGGAAACACCATATATTTT	CASSITGGASGNTIYF
TRBV19	TRBJ1-5	TRBD1	many	TGTGCCAGTAAGTGGGACAGCCTAAGCAATCAGCCCCAGCATTTT	CASKWDSLSNQPQHF
TRBV29-1	TRBJ1-5	TRBD1	-	TGCAGCGTCGGGACAGGGGTGAATCAGCCCCAGCATTTT	CSVGTGVNQPQHF
TRBV7-2	TRBJ2-2	TRBD1	medium-sized	TGTGCCAGCAGTAATGCCGGGACAGGGGGTACCGGGGAGCTGTTTTTT	CASSNAGTGGTGELFF
TRBV20-1	TRBJ2-3	TRBD1	once	TGCAGTGCACCGACAGGGCAAGATACGCAGTATTTT	CSAPTGQDTQYF
TRBV20-1	TRBJ2-7	-	many	TGCAGTGCTCTTTCCGGGTCCCCCGCCGAGCAGTACTTC	CSALSGSPAEQYF
TRBV20-1	TRBJ1-1	-	-	TGCAGTGCTAGTGACTTCAACACTGAAGCTTTCTTT	CSASDFNTEAFF